These 22 T cell receptor beta chains were sequenced from one sample in a study of T cell changes during pregnancy in multiple sclerosis. Clones were read by immunoSEQ multiplex PCR, and TCRdb kept only the in-frame ones, dropping some. The sample contains roughly 46,000 clones, over 90% of which appear only once. This specimen was peripheral blood, taken in the third trimester of pregnancy. The receptors derive from a female donor with multiple sclerosis, enrolled in a pregnancy study.

The chain is built from TRBV4-2 and TRBJ2-7; TRBD2 matches at 12 bases. The CDR3 consists of 15 residues. The J segment lost 3 bases and the V segment lost 0 bases, leaving 0 bases of the junction unmatched. Germline V gene sequence: CDR1 LGHNA, CDR2 YNFKEQ. CDR3 residues: CASSQETSGSYEQYF. The CDR3 DNA reads TGTGCCAGCAGCCAAGAGACTAGCGGGAGCTACGAGCAGTACTTC.

V gene TRBV7-2 combines with J gene TRBJ1-2; 7 positions match TRBD1. After removal of 4 bases from V and 6 bases from J, the junction contained 14 bases not matched to a gene. The germline V gene encodes CDR1 SGHTA and CDR2 FQGNSA. The CDR3 loop spans 16 amino acids. The CDR3 DNA is TGTGCCAGCAGCTCTAGACGACAGGGAAGTGTCGATGGCTACACCTTC. The encoded protein is CASSSRRQGSVDGYTF. The full variable domain, its missing parts supplied by reference TRBV7-2 and TRBJ1-2, is GAGVSQSPSNKVTEKGKDVELRCDPISGHTALYWYRQSLGQGLEFLIYFQGNSAPDKSGLPSDRFSAERTGGSVSTLTIQRTQQEDSAVYLCASSSRRQGSVDGYTFGSGTRLTVV.

The V gene is TRBV5-3, the J gene TRBJ2-5, with 8 nucleotides matching TRBD2. TRBV5-3 is noted as an ORF with a role that remains uncertain. CDR3 size: 18 residues. Losses at the gene ends were 2 bases for V and 0 bases for J; bases not matched to a gene: 12. The CDR3 region has the DNA TGTGCCAGAAGCTTCCTCTGGACTAGCTTTCCATACCAAGAGACCCAGTACTTC. Encoded protein: CARSFLWTSFPYQETQYF.

The gene calls are TRBV7-3 and TRBJ2-3; possible D gene TRBD2, 6 bases. Germline V gene data show CDR1 as SGHTA and CDR2 as FQGTGA. The ends were cut back, 5 bases at V and 2 bases at J, with 11 bases in the middle. CDR3 length: 14 amino acids. CDR3 sequence: CASSLGGATDTQYF. For the CDR3, the DNA is TGTGCCAGCAGCCTCGGCGGGGCCACAGATACGCAGTATTTT.

This clone has just a few counts. V usage is TRBV4-3 and J usage is TRBJ1-1; D gene unclear. Between the trimmed V and J ends, which lost 0 bases and 0 bases, there was a span of 11 bases. The CDR3 is 16 amino acids. The germline CDR1 and CDR2 sequences are LGHNA and YSLEER. DNA for the CDR3: TGCGCCAGCAGCCAAGATCCAGGAATCATGAACACTGAAGCTTTCTTT. It yields the protein CASSQDPGIMNTEAFF.

This clone was seen just once. This chain links TRBV5-1 with TRBJ2-1; TRBD2 matches at 7 bases. The CDR3 extends over 16 amino acids. The trim removed 0 bases at V and 2 bases at J, leaving 5 bases unmatched. Germline V gene sequence: CDR1 SGHRS, CDR2 YFSETQ. In DNA form, the CDR3 reads TGCGCCAGCAGCTTGGCCGGGGGGAGCCCCTACAATGAGCAGTTCTTC. It encodes CASSLAGGSPYNEQFF.

The J gene is TRBJ1-1, the V gene TRBV6-1; 9 bases match TRBD1. Germline lookup yields CDR1 MNHNS and CDR2 SASEGT. The trim removed 6 bases at V and 7 bases at J, leaving 12 bases unmatched. This CDR3 has 15 amino acids. The CDR3 nucleotides read TGTGCCAGCAGATTCGTAACAGGGGGCCGTGATGAAGCTTTCTTT. It specifies CASRFVTGGRDEAFF.

V and J are TRBV5-1 and TRBJ2-1, with D possibly matching TRBD2 (6 bases). The CDR3 totals 14 residues. The V gene's germline CDR1 is SGHRS and CDR2 YFSETQ. Trimming shortened V by 0 bases and J by 10 bases, and 14 bases separated the two germline ends. CDR3 loop: CASSLGVRDSEQFF. CDR3 DNA: TGCGCCAGCAGCTTGGGGGTAAGGGACTCCGAGCAGTTCTTC.

The chain recombines TRBV11-3 with TRBJ2-7, with TRBD1 matching 8 bases. Germline CDR1 SGHNT, CDR2 YENEEA. Trimming removed 5 bases from V and 3 bases from J; junction bases left unmatched: 6. The CDR3 sequence is 14 residues long. This chain's CDR3 is CASSLTGTGYEQYF. The CDR3 DNA sequence: TGTGCCAGCAGCCTCACCGGGACAGGCTACGAGCAGTACTTC.

The chain joins TRBV2 to TRBJ2-3, with D maybe TRBD1 (6 bases). Germline loops: CDR1 SNHLY, CDR2 FYNNEI. The CDR3 loop spans 14 amino acids. Trimming cost V 0 bases and J 4 bases, with 8 bases left between them. The CDR3 is CASSEATGPDTQYF. CDR3 nucleotides: TGTGCCAGCAGTGAAGCGACAGGCCCAGATACGCAGTATTTT. The complete variable domain, with remaining parts taken from reference TRBV2 and TRBJ2-3, reads EPEVTQTPSHQVTQMGQEVILRCVPISNHLYFYWYRQILGQKVEFLVSFYNNEISEKSEIFDDQFSVERPDGSNFTLKIRSTKLEDSAMYFCASSEATGPDTQYFGPGTRLTVL.

The chain uses TRBV4-1 and TRBJ1-1; tentatively, D is TRBD1 (5 bases). Trimming removed 4 bases at V and 3 bases at J, with 15 bases between. This CDR3 comprises 15 residues. Germline assignment: CDR1 MGHRA and CDR2 YSYEKL. CDR3 in amino acids: CASSPYRGGDTEAFF. The DNA of the CDR3 is TGCGCCAGCAGCCCCTACCGGGGGGGGGACACTGAAGCTTTCTTT.

This clone was observed once. The rearrangement joins TRBV18 to TRBJ2-7; D is ambiguous. V lost 4 bases to trimming and J lost 4 bases, with 11 bases between them. The CDR3 consists of 13 residues. The germline CDR1 and CDR2 sequences are KGHSH and LQKENI. CDR3 loop: CASSLQSEYEQYF. The CDR3 DNA reads as TGTGCCAGCTCACTCCAGTCGGAGTACGAGCAGTACTTC.

The CDR3 here is CASSTPRQGRNTEAFF. The CDR3 DNA follows: TGTGCCAGTAGTACACCCCGACAGGGTCGGAACACTGAAGCTTTCTTT. This chain uses TRBV19 with TRBJ1-1, with 7 bases aligning to TRBD1. The CDR3 extends over 16 amino acids. Germline trimming cut 4 bases from V and 1 base from J; bases unmatched to any gene: 9. Germline V gene lookup returns CDR1 LNHDA and CDR2 SQIVND (reference sequence).

The rearrangement uses TRBV4-2 and TRBJ1-1; the match to TRBD1 covers 8 bases. Germline trimming cut 4 bases from V and 1 base from J; bases unmatched to any gene: 5. This CDR3 has 15 amino acids. Germline assignment: CDR1 LGHNA and CDR2 YNFKEQ. The CDR3 sequence: CASSLTGDSNTEAFF. For the CDR3, the DNA is TGTGCCAGCAGCCTGACAGGGGACTCGAACACTGAAGCTTTCTTT.

This chain joins TRBV2 and TRBJ2-5; 8 nucleotides align to TRBD2. CDR1 and CDR2 (germline): SNHLY, FYNNEI. Germline trimming cut 2 bases from V and 8 bases from J; bases unmatched to any gene: 7. This CDR3 comprises 14 residues. The CDR3: CASSELAGRLTQYF. CDR3 DNA: TGTGCCAGCAGTGAACTAGCGGGTAGACTTACCCAGTACTTC.

The chain combines TRBV6-1 with TRBJ2-7, with D possibly TRBD1 on 5 matching bases. The V end was cut by 8 bases, the J end by 0 bases, with 14 bases between. This CDR3 is built from 14 residues. Germline CDR1 and CDR2: MNHNS and SASEGT. The CDR3: CASPPAGNSYEQYF. DNA for the CDR3: TGTGCCAGCCCACCGGCAGGGAACTCCTACGAGCAGTACTTC.

V gene TRBV10-1 combines with J gene TRBJ2-7; unclear D gene. V was pared by 10 bases and J by 0 bases, with 19 bases between. This CDR3 region has 15 residues. CDR1 and CDR2 (germline): WNHNN, SYGVQD (reference sequence). CDR3 nucleotide sequence: TGCGCCATCCCTGTGGGCAGACCAAGCTCCTACGAGCAGTACTTC. As protein: CAIPVGRPSSYEQYF.

The V call is TRBV7-3, the J call TRBJ1-1, with 10 bases fitting TRBD1. V lost 6 bases to trimming and J lost 4 bases; unmatched junction nucleotides: 8. This CDR3 comprises 15 residues. CDR1 is SGHTA and CDR2 is FQGTGA in the germline V gene. CDR3 loop: CASSPTGGESTEAFF. CDR3 DNA sequence: TGTGCCAGCAGTCCGACAGGGGGCGAAAGCACTGAAGCTTTCTTT.

J is TRBJ2-2 and V is TRBV5-1, with a tentative D call TRBD2 (6 bases). This CDR3 is built from 18 residues. Germline V gene lookup returns CDR1 SGHRS and CDR2 YFSETQ. The V gene lost 4 bases and the J gene lost 0 bases, with 19 bases spanning the gap. CDR3 DNA: TGCGCCAGCAGCGGACTGGTTGGTGGAGGGCCGAACACCGGGGAGCTGTTTTTT. Translation: CASSGLVGGGPNTGELFF.

This chain connects TRBV29-1 to TRBJ1-1; 7 nucleotides align to TRBD1. Germline CDR1 is SQVTM and CDR2 is ANQGSEA. V lost 6 bases and J lost 6; bases outside the gene matches: 4. The CDR3 runs to 11 residues. DNA for the CDR3: TGCAGCGTCATGACAGGGCCTGAAGCTTTCTTT. This codes for CSVMTGPEAFF.

The J gene is TRBJ2-5, the V gene TRBV7-2, with TRBD1 matching over 8 bases. Germline V gives CDR1 SGHTA, CDR2 FQGNSA. Losses at the gene ends were 0 bases for V and 4 bases for J; bases not matched to a gene: 4. The CDR3 consists of 15 residues. The CDR3 nucleotides read TGTGCCAGCAGCTTAGCCACAGGGGGAGGAGAGACCCAGTACTTC. It yields the protein CASSLATGGGETQYF.

The chain carries TRBV5-1 and TRBJ2-1; TRBD1 is a possible D gene (6 bases). The length of the CDR3 is 16 residues. The germline gives CDR1 SGHRS, CDR2 YFSETQ. V lost 7 bases and J lost 2, with 19 bases in between. CDR3 nucleotides: TGCGCCAGCCCACCCTTCGAGGGACAACCCTACAATGAGCAGTTCTTC. It encodes CASPPFEGQPYNEQFF.